This TCR beta chain was observed in a study of response to subunit inactivated influenza vaccine. Study-level results: That few new T cells are recruited by each seasonal influenza vaccination was the authors' suggestion.

As to this clonotype: Antigen specificity is unknown.

Via MiXCR, TCRdb re-called the RT-PCR reads, giving one row per CDR3 protein. The table has 590,000 or so distinct CDR3 sequences, approximately 15% seen once. The clonotype originates from a man in his forties or fifties who received an inactivated influenza vaccine. Sequencing used PBMCs from blood, obtained around 15 days before vaccination.

This chain's CDR3 is CASSLSLVAKNIQYF. The CDR3 nucleotides are TGTGCCAGCAGTTTATCGCTGGTGGCCAAAAACATTCAGTACTTC. The V call is TRBV27, the J call TRBJ2-4; no clear D gene. Deletions cut 0 bases from V and 1 base from J, with 7 bases between. Germline CDR1 reads MNHEY; CDR2 reads SMNVEV (reference sequence). This CDR3 has 15 amino acids.